This is a list of T cell receptor beta chains from one sample in a study of molecular identifiers for immune sequencing clone quantification. TCRdb redid the calling of the PCR reads with MiXCR, one entry per CDR3 protein. Among around 460,000 distinct CDR3 sequences, about 25% were seen once, and the ten largest hold around 0.78%. Sequenced: naive CD8+ T cells from blood, with Jurkat cell RNA spiked in. The receptor source for this set is a human donor in good health. Some libraries in this study had Jurkat cell RNA spiked in. Both conserved end residues are part of each CDR3. The D gene is left open where the match is weak. A row's size may be missing; if present it is once, few, many or a size class.

d_gene,j_gene,v_gene,abundance,CDR3nt,CDR3aa
.,TRBJ2-5,TRBV28,.,TGTGCCAGCAGTTTTAGGACCCCGTCCCAAGAGACCCAGTACTTC,CASSFRTPSQETQYF
TRBD1,TRBJ1-2,TRBV7-8,many,TGTGCCAGCAGCCATGGACAGGGGGGGAGTTACTATGGCTACACCTTC,CASSHGQGGSYYGYTF
TRBD2,TRBJ2-1,TRBV3-1,.,TGTGCCAGCAGCCAAGACGGGGGGACGGCCTACGAGCAGTTCTTC,CASSQDGGTAYEQFF
TRBD1,TRBJ2-1,TRBV6-5,many,TGTGCCAGCAGTTACGTGGGACAGGGGCTCGATGAGCAGTTCTTC,CASSYVGQGLDEQFF
.,TRBJ1-3,TRBV28,.,TGTGCCAGCAGTTTAGGGCATTTAGCTGGAAACACCATATATTTT,CASSLGHLAGNTIYF
.,TRBJ2-3,TRBV29-1,many,TGCAGCGTTGACCAGGGGACAGATACGCAGTATTTT,CSVDQGTDTQYF
.,TRBJ2-7,TRBV30,.,TGTGCCTGGAGTTCTGGGCATTCCTACGAGCAGTACTTC,CAWSSGHSYEQYF
TRBD2,TRBJ2-1,TRBV11-2,.,TGTGCCAGCAGCGAAGGACTAGCGGGGGCCCCCTACAATGAGCAGTTCTTC,CASSEGLAGAPYNEQFF
TRBD2,TRBJ2-7,TRBV10-3,.,TGTGCCATCACCTCGCGGGAGGGCCTCGACAAGCAGTACTTC,CAITSREGLDKQYF
.,TRBJ1-2,TRBV27,few,TGTGCCAGCAGTATGGGATGGGGGATAACTAACTATGGCTACACCTTC,CASSMGWGITNYGYTF
.,TRBJ1-5,TRBV24-1,.,TGTGCCACCAGTGATTCGAGGGGATATAGCAATCAGCCCCAGCATTTT,CATSDSRGYSNQPQHF
TRBD1,TRBJ2-6,TRBV6-2/TRBV6-3,many,TGTGCCAGCAGTCCAAGGGACAGCCGCTGGGCCAACGTCCTGACTTTC,CASSPRDSRWANVLTF
.,TRBJ1-1,TRBV10-3,few,TGTGCCATCAGTGATGGATCTATTGAAGCTTTCTTT,CAISDGSIEAFF
.,TRBJ1-4,TRBV4-3,.,TGCGCCAGCAGCCAAGGGTTCGGCGGATCTAATGAAAAACTGTTTTTT,CASSQGFGGSNEKLFF
.,TRBJ1-5,TRBV6-5,once,TGTGCCAGCATGAAGAGTGGTAGCAATCAGCCCCAGCATTTT,CASMKSGSNQPQHF
TRBD1,TRBJ1-6,TRBV11-2,.,TGTGCCAGCAGCTTAGAGGGGGGGACAGGTTATAATTCACCCCTCCACTTT,CASSLEGGTGYNSPLHF
.,TRBJ2-1,TRBV6-6,.,TGTGCCAGCATCCAACCCATGGGGGCGGGAGCCTACAATGAGCAGTCCTTC,CASIQPMGAGAYNEQSF
.,TRBJ2-7,TRBV9,.,TGTGCCAGCAGCGTAGTGGGGGAGGACGAGCAGTACTTC,CASSVVGEDEQYF
TRBD2,TRBJ2-7,TRBV23-1,few,TGCGCCAGCCCCCGAAGGAGACTAGCGGCTTACGAGCAGTACTTC,CASPRRRLAAYEQYF
TRBD1,TRBJ1-1,TRBV6-2/TRBV6-3,.,TGTGCCAGCAGTTACCCTACAGGGGCCTACATGAACACTGAAGCTTCCTTT,CASSYPTGAYMNTEASF
TRBD2,TRBJ2-2,TRBV7-9,few,TGTGCCAGCAGCTTCCGCAGGGGCGACGGCACTAGCGGGAGATCAGGCGGGGAGCTGTTTTTT,CASSFRRGDGTSGRSGGELFF
TRBD2,TRBJ2-1,TRBV3-1,few,TGTGCCAGCAGCCAAGATGGCGGGAGGGGCAACAATGAGCAGTTCTTC,CASSQDGGRGNNEQFF
TRBD2,TRBJ2-5,TRBV12-3/TRBV12-4,few,TGTGCCAGCAGTTTAGCGGGGGGGGACCGGGAGACCCAGTACTTC,CASSLAGGDRETQYF
.,TRBJ2-3,TRBV7-9,many,TGTGCCAGCAGCTTAGGATTCGGTCGCACAGATACGCAGTATTTT,CASSLGFGRTDTQYF
.,TRBJ2-3,TRBV9,.,TGTGCCCGCAGCGTAGAGGCAGATACGCAGTATTTT,CARSVEADTQYF
TRBD1,TRBJ1-5,TRBV5-6,many,TGTGCCAGCAGCTTCGGGACAGGGGGCTACAATCAGCCCCAGCATTTT,CASSFGTGGYNQPQHF
.,TRBJ2-1,TRBV7-3,few,TGTGCCAGCAGCTTTCAAGGAAACGGGGTCAATGAGCAGTTCTTC,CASSFQGNGVNEQFF
TRBD1,TRBJ2-2,TRBV6-5,.,TGTGCCGGCAGTTACCCGGGACAGGGAGGCACCGAGGAGCTGTTTTTT,CAGSYPGQGGTEELFF
.,TRBJ1-3,TRBV4-2,.,TGTGCCAGCAGCCAAGATCCGGGGTACTTTGGAAACACCATATATTTT,CASSQDPGYFGNTIYF
TRBD1,TRBJ2-7,TRBV5-5,many,TGTGCCAGCAGCTCGATGCCGGGACAGCTCTACGAGCAGTACTTC,CASSSMPGQLYEQYF
.,TRBJ1-1,TRBV27,.,TGTGCCAGCAGTTTACTGACAAGGACTGAAGCTTTCTTT,CASSLLTRTEAFF
TRBD2,TRBJ2-3,TRBV5-1,few,TGCGCCAGCAGCACCTGGACTAGCGACTCCACAGATACGCAGTATTTT,CASSTWTSDSTDTQYF
.,TRBJ2-7,TRBV12-3/TRBV12-4,few,TGTGCCAGCAGTGAAACAAGCTACGAGCAGTACTTC,CASSETSYEQYF
TRBD1,TRBJ2-5,TRBV24-1,few,TGTGCCACCACCTCCGGGACAGGTGGGGAAGAGACCCAGTACTTC,CATTSGTGGEETQYF
.,TRBJ1-4,TRBV5-6,few,TGTGCCAGCAGCTTGGAAGCGGATGAAAAACTGTTTTTT,CASSLEADEKLFF
TRBD2,TRBJ2-3,TRBV7-9,.,TGTGCCAGCAGCTCGATTCTTAGCGGGAGAAGTACAGATACGCAGTATTTT,CASSSILSGRSTDTQYF
.,TRBJ2-6,TRBV27,few,TGTGCCAGCAGCCCGCGGGACCCCGTTGCTGGGGCCAACGTCCTGACTTTC,CASSPRDPVAGANVLTF
TRBD1,TRBJ2-7,TRBV12-3/TRBV12-4,many,TGTGCCAGCAGCTTAGGGGGCCGGTCCTACGAGCAGTACTTC,CASSLGGRSYEQYF
.,TRBJ2-2,TRBV15,once,TGTGCCACCAGCGGGGGAAGGAGCACCGGGGAGCTGTTTTTT,CATSGGRSTGELFF
.,TRBJ2-7,TRBV20-1,many,TGCAGTGCTAGAGATGCGGGCTACGAGCAGTACTTC,CSARDAGYEQYF
.,TRBJ2-3,TRBV5-1,many,TGCGCCAGCGAGGACGGAGGCCTCACTCATACGCAGTATTTT,CASEDGGLTHTQYF
.,TRBJ2-2,TRBV7-9,.,TGTGCCAGCAGCCTCCTCTTCGAGGCCGGGGAGCTGTTTTTT,CASSLLFEAGELFF
.,TRBJ2-1,TRBV28,.,TGTGCCAGCAGTTCGCCCCCTTACAATGAGCAGTTCTTC,CASSSPPYNEQFF
.,TRBJ1-2,TRBV7-9,.,TGTGCCAGCAGCCAGGGACCTTATGGCTACACCTTC,CASSQGPYGYTF
.,TRBJ2-1,TRBV4-1,.,TGCGCCAGCAGCGACGGGAATTACAATGAGCAGTTCTTC,CASSDGNYNEQFF
.,TRBJ2-7,TRBV29-1,many,TGCAGCGTTGTTGGCCCTGGACTCTACGAGCAGTACTTC,CSVVGPGLYEQYF
TRBD1,TRBJ1-1,TRBV5-3,many,TGTGCCAGCAGCTACACAGGGGCCACTGAAGCTTTCTTT,CASSYTGATEAFF
TRBD1,TRBJ2-7,TRBV4-1,.,TGCGCCAGCAGCCAAGAAATATTAGGGACAGCCTACGGGGTACGGTCCTACGAGCAGTACTTC,CASSQEILGTAYGVRSYEQYF
TRBD1,TRBJ2-2,TRBV29-1,few,TGCAGCGTGACCCCCAGGGGGTCGGGTGGGGAGCTGTTTTTT,CSVTPRGSGGELFF
TRBD2,TRBJ2-3,TRBV18,.,TGTGCCAGCTCACCAAAGACTAGCGGAACTAGCACAGATACGCAGTATTTT,CASSPKTSGTSTDTQYF
.,TRBJ2-3,TRBV27,few,TGTGCCAGCATCTTTGGGGCTACGCAGTATTTT,CASIFGATQYF
.,TRBJ2-1,TRBV28,.,TGTGCCAGCCGGGGACGGGCCTACAATGAGCAGTTCTTC,CASRGRAYNEQFF
TRBD1,TRBJ2-2,TRBV19,.,TGTGCCACCTCCACAGGGGGCGGTTTGGCCGGGGAGCTGTTTTTT,CATSTGGGLAGELFF
.,TRBJ1-1,TRBV19,.,TGTGCCAGTAGTATAGGATTAATAACTGAAGCTTTCTTT,CASSIGLITEAFF